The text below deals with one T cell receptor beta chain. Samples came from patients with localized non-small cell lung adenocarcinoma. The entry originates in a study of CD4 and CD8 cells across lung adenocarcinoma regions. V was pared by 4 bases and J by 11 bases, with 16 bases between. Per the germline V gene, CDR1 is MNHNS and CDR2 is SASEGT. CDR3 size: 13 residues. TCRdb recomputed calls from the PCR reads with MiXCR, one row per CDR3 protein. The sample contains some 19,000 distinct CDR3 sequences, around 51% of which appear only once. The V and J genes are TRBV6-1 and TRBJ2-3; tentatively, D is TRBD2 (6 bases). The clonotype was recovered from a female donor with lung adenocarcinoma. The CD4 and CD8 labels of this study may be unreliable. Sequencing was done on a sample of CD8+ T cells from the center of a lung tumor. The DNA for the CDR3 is TGTGCCAGCAGTGGGATAGGGAGGACACTGCAGTATTTT. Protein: CASSGIGRTLQYF.